This T cell receptor beta chain was identified in a study of cytomegalovirus exposure and HLA in healthy donors. About this clone itself: No antigen is known for it.

Germline V gene sequence: CDR1 SGHRS, CDR2 YFSETQ. This CDR3 has 13 residues. Between the trimmed V and J ends, which lost 7 bases and 2 bases, there was a span of 12 bases. The study, taken as a whole, reports: In a later analysis, compared with equally common non-associated chains, HLA-associated beta chains were more expanded. A list of 164 TCR beta chains associated with cytomegalovirus was given.

It was with 60 Vbeta and 13 Jbeta primers that the PCR ran. Measured with immunoSEQ multiplex PCR; TCRdb has only the in-frame clones, and not every one. The sample holds approximately 170,000 clones, 70% to 80% seen once. Sequencing was carried out using PBMCs. The TCR sequence derives from a female donor in good health and CMV-seronegative. V gene TRBV5-1 combines with J gene TRBJ1-2; D gene uncertain. CDR3 in amino acids: CASFLSSNYGYTF. The CDR3 DNA sequence: TGCGCCAGCTTTTTGAGCTCCAACTATGGCTACACCTTC.